Below, 26 T cell receptor beta chains from the same sample are listed, as sequenced in a study of blood T cell repertoires in COVID-19. The repertoire was sequenced with immunoSEQ multiplex PCR; TCRdb's copy has only in-frame clones and lacks some. The sample holds about 160,000 clones, more than 90% seen once. Sequencing was performed on peripheral blood. These receptors originate from a man in his 60s with active or convalescent COVID-19.

Only one count was recorded for this clone. V usage is TRBV6-6 and J usage is TRBJ2-7, with 9 bases fitting TRBD1. The CDR3 is made up of 16 amino acids. V dropped 0 bases and J dropped 5; count of bases not matched to a gene: 8. Germline-derived CDR1 and CDR2 are MNHNY and SVGAGI (reference sequence). The CDR3 loop is CASSYSTGTGFHEQYF. The CDR3 bases are TGTGCCAGCAGTTACTCGACCGGGACAGGGTTCCACGAGCAGTACTTC.

The V call is TRBV18, the J call TRBJ1-1, with D perhaps TRBD1 (6 bases). Germline V lookup: CDR1 KGHSH, CDR2 LQKENI. CDR3 size: 11 residues. V was trimmed by 6 bases and J by 8 bases, leaving 10 bases between them. CDR3 residues: CASSPGTEAFF. CDR3 DNA sequence: TGTGCCAGCTCTCCCGGGACAGAAGCTTTCTTT.

V and J are TRBV10-3 and TRBJ2-5; maybe TRBD2 (5 bases). V lost 4 bases, J lost 3 bases, and 12 bases lay in between. Germline CDR1 and CDR2: ENHRY and SYGVKD. The CDR3 covers 14 residues. CDR3 in DNA: TGTGCCATCAGTGCAGGCCGGGAAGAAGAGACCCAGTACTTC. Its protein is CAISAGREEETQYF.

This rearrangement joins TRBV19 to TRBJ2-3; possibly TRBD2 for D (5 bases). V lost 3 bases, J lost 4 bases, and 14 bases lay in between. The CDR3 sequence is 15 residues long. Germline V CDR1 and CDR2: LNHDA, SQIVND (reference sequence). The CDR3 bases are TGTGCCAGTAGTATCAGCATGGGAGTGGCAGATACGCAGTATTTT. Translating it yields CASSISMGVADTQYF.

The chain employs TRBV7-8 and TRBJ1-3; possibly TRBD1 for D (5 bases). Looked up from germline, CDR1 is SGHVS and CDR2 is FQNEAQ. CDR3 size: 17 residues. Deletions cut 5 bases from V and 0 bases from J, with 17 bases between. As DNA, the CDR3 is TGTGCCAGCAGCCTAAACTTACAGGAGATCTCTGGAAACACCATATATTTT. Translating gives CASSLNLQEISGNTIYF.

This chain joins TRBV2 and TRBJ1-1, with TRBD1 identical over 7 bases. The CDR3 covers 13 residues. After removal of 10 bases from V and 2 bases from J, the junction contained 7 bases not matched to a gene. The V gene's germline CDR1 is SNHLY and CDR2 FYNNEI. CDR3 nucleotide sequence: TGTGCCAACCCGACAGGGCTAAACACTGAAGCTTTCTTT. Its translation is CANPTGLNTEAFF.

This chain connects TRBV5-1 to TRBJ2-3; tentatively, D is TRBD1 (6 bases). The germline CDR1 and CDR2 sequences are SGHRS and YFSETQ. Trimming took off 1 base at V and 4 bases at J, with 13 bases between the two ends. The CDR3 length is 15 residues. The DNA for the CDR3 is TGCGCCAGCAGCTTGCTCGGACAGTTTTCAGATACGCAGTATTTT. It specifies CASSLLGQFSDTQYF.

The chain employs TRBV19 and TRBJ2-1; 10 bases map to TRBD2. Germline V gene data show CDR1 as LNHDA and CDR2 as SQIVND (reference sequence). J lost 14 bases, V lost 3 bases, and 7 bases had no gene match. The CDR3 covers 13 residues. The CDR3 protein is CASSMSSGGPEFF. DNA for the CDR3: TGTGCCAGTAGTATGTCTAGCGGGGGCCCAGAGTTCTTC.

V gene TRBV2 combines with J gene TRBJ1-2, with D unresolved. Germline V CDR1 and CDR2: SNHLY, FYNNEI. Trimming cost V 8 bases and J 3 bases, with 10 bases left between them. This CDR3 spans 12 amino acids. CDR3 amino acids: CASEFHDYGYTF. As DNA, the CDR3 is TGTGCCAGCGAGTTCCATGACTATGGCTACACCTTC.

The gene calls are TRBV15 and TRBJ2-2; the match to TRBD2 covers 11 bases. This CDR3 is built from 19 residues. The germline CDR1 and CDR2 sequences are LNHNV and YYDKDF (reference sequence). J lost 0 bases, V lost 2 bases, and 8 bases had no gene match. DNA of the CDR3: TGTGCCACCAGCAGAATAGACCTAGCGGGAGGCCCGAACACCGGGGAGCTGTTTTTT. As protein: CATSRIDLAGGPNTGELFF.

V usage is TRBV5-1 and J usage is TRBJ1-6; 10 bases line up with TRBD1. The CDR3 is 15 amino acids. J lost 9 bases, V lost 3 bases, and 6 bases had no gene match. The germline V gene has CDR1 SGHRS and CDR2 YFSETQ. The DNA of the CDR3 is TGCGCCAGCAGCTCCGAGGACAGGGGGAGTTCACCCCTCCACTTT. Its translation is CASSSEDRGSSPLHF.

This clone was found once. The chain has TRBV7-9 and TRBJ2-1; D possibly corresponds to TRBD1 (5 bases). This CDR3 comprises 14 residues. From germline, CDR1 is SEHNR and CDR2 FQNEAQ (reference sequence). V was shortened by 0 bases and J by 8 bases, with 11 bases between the two germline ends. CDR3 DNA sequence: TGTGCCAGCAGCTTAGCGATAGTGGGGCATGAGCAGTTCTTC. Translating gives CASSLAIVGHEQFF. The whole variable domain, filled in from reference TRBV7-9 and TRBJ2-1, reads DTGVSQNPRHKITKRGQNVTFRCDPISEHNRLYWYRQTLGQGPEFLTYFQNEAQLEKSRLLSDRFSAERPKGSFSTLEIQRTEQGDSAMYLCASSLAIVGHEQFFGPGTRLTVL.

The chain employs TRBV18 and TRBJ1-6; TRBD1 matches at 9 bases. V shed 5 bases, J shed 9 bases, and the junction held 8 bases outside the gene matches. CDR1 and CDR2 (germline): KGHSH, LQKENI. There are 15 residues in the CDR3. In DNA form, the CDR3 reads TGTGCCAGCTCATCGGGACAGGGTACGGGTTCACCCCTCCACTTT. Translation gives CASSSGQGTGSPLHF. Full variable domain (rest looked up from reference TRBV18 and TRBJ1-6): NAGVMQNPRHLVRRRGQEARLRCSPMKGHSHVYWYRQLPEEGLKFMVYLQKENIIDESGMPKERFSAEFPKEGPSILRIQQVVRGDSAAYFCASSSGQGTGSPLHFGNGTRLTVT.

The rearrangement joins TRBV18 to TRBJ2-6; 8 bases match TRBD2. CDR1 KGHSH and CDR2 LQKENI come from the germline V gene. This CDR3 is built from 17 residues. V trimming: 3 bases; J trimming: 2 bases; junction bases outside the gene matches: 6. CDR3 bases: TGTGCCAGCTCACCTAATATCGGGGGGGCTGGGGCCAACGTCCTGACTTTC. This encodes CASSPNIGGAGANVLTF.

The chain uses TRBV30 and TRBJ2-7; TRBD1 matches at 8 bases. The CDR3 sequence is 15 residues long. Germline CDR1 is GTSNPN and CDR2 is SVGIG (reference sequence). V lost 2 bases and J lost 3; bases outside the gene matches: 9. In DNA, the CDR3 is TGTGCCTGGAGTAAGTCCGGGACAGGCGTCTACGAGCAGTACTTC. This translates into CAWSKSGTGVYEQYF.

This chain links TRBV19 with TRBJ2-7; 10 nucleotides line up with TRBD2. The CDR3 contains 17 residues. V shed 2 bases, J shed 2 bases, and the junction held 9 bases outside the gene matches. Germline CDR1 is LNHDA and CDR2 is SQIVND (reference sequence). The CDR3 sequence: CASSIKASGSSPYEQYF. CDR3 nucleotides: TGTGCCAGTAGTATAAAGGCTAGCGGGAGTTCCCCCTACGAGCAGTACTTC.

The V call is TRBV5-1, the J call TRBJ1-3, with D unresolved. CDR3 length: 16 residues. From germline, CDR1 is SGHRS and CDR2 YFSETQ. The V gene lost 3 bases and the J gene lost 0 bases, with 13 bases spanning the gap. The CDR3: CASSSGQDYSGNTIYF. The CDR3 region has the DNA TGCGCCAGCAGCTCCGGGCAGGACTACTCTGGAAACACCATATATTTT.

J is TRBJ2-1 and V is TRBV30; 7 bases match TRBD1. This CDR3 is built from 14 residues. Germline V gene data show CDR1 as GTSNPN and CDR2 as SVGIG (reference sequence). Trimming removed 2 bases from V and 4 bases from J; junction bases left unmatched: 5. DNA of the CDR3: TGTGCCTGGAGTACAGGGGTAGCTTACAATGAGCAGTTCTTC. This sequence encodes CAWSTGVAYNEQFF. The full variable domain, its missing parts supplied by reference TRBV30 and TRBJ2-1, is SQTIHQWPATLVQPVGSPLSLECTVEGTSNPNLYWYRQAAGRGLQLLFYSVGIGQISSEVPQNLSASRPQDRQFILSSKKLLLSDSGFYLCAWSTGVAYNEQFFGPGTRLTVL.

This chain uses TRBV3-1 (or the pseudogene TRBV3-2) with TRBJ1-3, with a tentative D call TRBD1 (6 bases). Germline V gives CDR1 LGHDT, CDR2 YNNKEL (reference sequence). This CDR3 is 15 amino acids long. V lost 2 bases to trimming and J lost 0 bases, with 8 bases between them. This CDR3 reads CASSQQGSSGNTIYF. Written as DNA, the CDR3 is TGTGCCAGCAGCCAACAGGGGTCCTCTGGAAACACCATATATTTT.

The table lists this clone with a count of one. The CDR3: CASSLVLAGVNEQFF. In DNA form, the CDR3 reads TGTGCCAGCAGCTTAGTACTAGCGGGAGTAAATGAGCAGTTCTTC. This chain links TRBV11-3 with TRBJ2-1; TRBD2 agrees at 11 bases. With 1 base clipped from V and 7 bases from J, the junction kept 3 bases outside the gene matches. The CDR3 runs to 15 residues. Germline assignment: CDR1 SGHNT and CDR2 YENEEA.

This chain links TRBV29-1 with TRBJ1-1; perhaps TRBD1 as D (6 bases). The CDR3 runs 14 residues. Per germline, CDR1 SQVTM and CDR2 ANQGSEA. With 6 bases removed from V and 0 bases from J, the gap between germline ends came to 14 bases. CDR3 in amino acids: CSVPQGNLNTEAFF. For the CDR3, the DNA is TGCAGCGTCCCGCAGGGGAATCTGAACACTGAAGCTTTCTTT.

V is TRBV23-1 and J is TRBJ2-3; 7 bases fit TRBD2. TRBV23-1 qualifies as an ORF whose function is uncertain. The length of the CDR3 is 15 residues. V lost 0 bases, J lost 7 bases, and 7 bases stayed unmatched. Written as DNA, the CDR3 is TGCGCCAGCAGTCAATCCTGGGGCGGGAGAAATACGCAGTATTTT. Protein: CASSQSWGGRNTQYF.

The chain uses TRBV11-2 and TRBJ2-1; 9 nucleotides line up with TRBD2. V lost 1 base and J lost 15; bases outside the gene matches: 4. This CDR3 has 12 amino acids. The germline V gene encodes CDR1 SGHAT and CDR2 FQNNGV. In DNA, the CDR3 is TGTGCCAGCAGCTTAGGCGGGACTAGCAGGTTCTTC. It specifies CASSLGGTSRFF.

V is TRBV19 and J is TRBJ2-2; D unresolved. The CDR3 is 12 residues long. The ends were cut back, 5 bases at V and 5 bases at J, with 6 bases in the middle. Germline V lookup: CDR1 LNHDA, CDR2 SQIVND (reference sequence). CDR3 loop: CASSPQTGELFF. The DNA of the CDR3 is TGTGCCAGTAGTCCCCAGACCGGGGAGCTGTTTTTT.

The chain combines TRBV6-2 or TRBV6-3 with TRBJ2-7; the match to TRBD2 covers 7 bases. V lost 4 bases to trimming and J lost 11 bases; unmatched junction nucleotides: 5. The CDR3 spans 11 residues. Germline values: CDR1 MNHEY, CDR2 SVGEGT. Here the CDR3 reads CASSSSGAEYF. The CDR3 DNA sequence: TGTGCCAGCAGTTCTAGCGGAGCCGAGTACTTC.

The chain carries TRBV5-4 and TRBJ2-5; D is possibly TRBD2 (5 bases). The CDR3 extends over 14 amino acids. With 0 bases removed from V and 5 bases from J, the gap between germline ends came to 11 bases. The germline V gene encodes CDR1 SGHNT and CDR2 YYREEE (reference sequence). Written as DNA, the CDR3 is TGTGCCAGCAGCTTGGCCGGGGTGGGGGAGACCCAGTACTTC. Translation: CASSLAGVGETQYF.